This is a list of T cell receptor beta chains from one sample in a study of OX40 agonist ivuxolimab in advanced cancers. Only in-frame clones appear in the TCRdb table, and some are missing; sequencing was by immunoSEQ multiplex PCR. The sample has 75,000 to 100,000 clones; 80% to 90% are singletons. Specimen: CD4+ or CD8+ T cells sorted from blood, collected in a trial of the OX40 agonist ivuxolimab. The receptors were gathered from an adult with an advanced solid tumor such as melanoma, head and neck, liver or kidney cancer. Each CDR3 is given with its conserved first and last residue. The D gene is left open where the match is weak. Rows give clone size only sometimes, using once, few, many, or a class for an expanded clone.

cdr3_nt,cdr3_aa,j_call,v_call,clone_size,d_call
TGTGCCAGCAGGAGGGGAGCGGTCAATCAGCCCCAGCATTTT,CASRRGAVNQPQHF,TRBJ1-5,TRBV6-1,-,-
TGCGCCAGCAGCCCATCCCAGTTCTACGAGCAGTACTTC,CASSPSQFYEQYF,TRBJ2-7,TRBV4-3,-,-
TGTGCCAGCAGCGTCGACGGCGGGGCAGGGACGGGAACTAATGAAAAACTGTTTTTT,CASSVDGGAGTGTNEKLFF,TRBJ1-4,TRBV9,-,-
TGTGCGAGCGGCGGGACAGGTTATGGGCCCCAGCATTTT,CASGGTGYGPQHF,TRBJ1-5,TRBV2,-,TRBD1
TGTGCCAGCAGGGACAGGAGGGACACTGAAGCTTTCTTT,CASRDRRDTEAFF,TRBJ1-1,TRBV6-5,-,TRBD1
TGTGCCAGCTCACCAGGACAGGGTAGAGGCACTGAAGCTTTCTTT,CASSPGQGRGTEAFF,TRBJ1-1,TRBV18,-,TRBD1
TGTGCCAGCAGCTTCCCGGGACAGAAAGAGACCCAGTACTTC,CASSFPGQKETQYF,TRBJ2-5,TRBV7-9,-,TRBD1
TGTGCCAGCAGCTTAGAACTAGCGGGACGCGATACGCAGTATTTT,CASSLELAGRDTQYF,TRBJ2-3,TRBV7-9,-,TRBD2
TGTGCCAGCAGCGTAGCCTTTACAGGGGGCGACGGCTACACCTTC,CASSVAFTGGDGYTF,TRBJ1-2,TRBV9,-,TRBD1
TGTGCCAGCAGCTTCGACAGGGACTATGGCTACACCTTC,CASSFDRDYGYTF,TRBJ1-2,TRBV6-5,-,TRBD1
TGTGCCTGGAGTGTAAGCCCGAACACTGAAGCTTTCTTT,CAWSVSPNTEAFF,TRBJ1-1,TRBV30,once,-
TGTGCCAGCAGCGCCGGGACACCGGCAGGAAAACTGTTTTTT,CASSAGTPAGKLFF,TRBJ1-4,TRBV7-6,-,-
TGTGCCAGCAGCTTAACTCCCGGGGTAGCGGGGACAGATACGCAGTATTTT,CASSLTPGVAGTDTQYF,TRBJ2-3,TRBV7-3,-,TRBD2
TGTGCCTGGACAGAGACAGAGAACACTGAAGCTTTCTTT,CAWTETENTEAFF,TRBJ1-1,TRBV30,few,-
TGTGCCAGCAGCCAAGTGGGGTCGACACTAAAGCATTTT,CASSQVGSTLKHF,TRBJ1-5,TRBV14,-,-
TGTGCCAGCAGTTACAGCCTGAACACTGAAGCTTTCTTT,CASSYSLNTEAFF,TRBJ1-1,TRBV6-5,-,-
TGTGCCAGCAGCCCTATGGGGGCAACTAATGAAAAACTGTTTTTT,CASSPMGATNEKLFF,TRBJ1-4,TRBV7-9,-,-
TGTGCCAGCAGCTTAACAGGGCCCCACGAGCAGTACTTC,CASSLTGPHEQYF,TRBJ2-7,TRBV7-2,few,-
TGTGCCAGCAGCAAAGGGGGAATTTGGAATTTCTACGAGCAGTACTTC,CASSKGGIWNFYEQYF,TRBJ2-7,TRBV21-1,-,-
TGTGCCAGCTCACCATCGGTGGGACAGGGAGAGGAAAAACTGTTTTTT,CASSPSVGQGEEKLFF,TRBJ1-4,TRBV18,-,TRBD1
TGTGCCAGCAGCCCCCGCCGCCCAGATACGCAGTATTTT,CASSPRRPDTQYF,TRBJ2-3,TRBV7-2,-,-
TGTGCCAGCTCACAATCTAGTGGGGAGACCCAGTACTTC,CASSQSSGETQYF,TRBJ2-5,TRBV18,-,-
TGTGCCAGCAGCGCTAGCGGGAGGCACAATGAGCAGTTCTTC,CASSASGRHNEQFF,TRBJ2-1,TRBV9,few,TRBD2
TGTGCCAGCAGCGTAGTAGAGGACGAGCAGTTCTTC,CASSVVEDEQFF,TRBJ2-1,TRBV9,few,-
TGTGCCAGCGGGCTGGCCCCTGAAGGCTGGTCCTACAATGAGCAGTTCTTC,CASGLAPEGWSYNEQFF,TRBJ2-1,TRBV13,-,-
TGTGCCAGCTCGGCGAAAGCATTGAACACTGAAGCTTTCTTT,CASSAKALNTEAFF,TRBJ1-1,TRBV18,-,-
TGTGCCAGCAGCTTAGAGGACAGGGACCCCTCTGGGGCCAACGTCCTGACTTTC,CASSLEDRDPSGANVLTF,TRBJ2-6,TRBV7-3,-,TRBD1
TGTGCCAGCAGCGGGAGCACAGATACGCAGTATTTT,CASSGSTDTQYF,TRBJ2-3,TRBV28,-,-
TGTGCCAGCAGTTACCACACAGGGACTGGAAACACCATATATTTT,CASSYHTGTGNTIYF,TRBJ1-3,TRBV6-5,many,-
TGTGCCAGTAGTTCAGGGGGGACGATTAGCAATCAGCCCCAGCATTTT,CASSSGGTISNQPQHF,TRBJ1-5,TRBV19,-,TRBD1
TGCGCCAGCAGCCGGTCGTCAGGGGGCGGGCAGCCCCAGCATTTT,CASSRSSGGGQPQHF,TRBJ1-5,TRBV5-1,-,TRBD1
TGTGCCAGCAGCACGACTGGGCTAGCGGAAAAGGTGCAGTTCTTC,CASSTTGLAEKVQFF,TRBJ2-1,TRBV9,-,TRBD2
TGTGCCAGCAGCTCAGAACGGGAGTCCACAGATACGCAGTATTTT,CASSSERESTDTQYF,TRBJ2-3,TRBV7-3,-,-
TGTGCCAGCAGCGGTTCTCCTAGCGGGAGGGTTAGCACAGATACGCAGTATTTT,CASSGSPSGRVSTDTQYF,TRBJ2-3,TRBV7-8,-,TRBD2
TGTGCCAGCCCGCCCGATTCTATGAACACTGAAGCTTTCTTT,CASPPDSMNTEAFF,TRBJ1-1,TRBV18,-,-
TGTGCCAGCAGTTCGGAGACAGGCAATCAGCCCCAGCATTTT,CASSSETGNQPQHF,TRBJ1-5,TRBV6-5,-,-
TGTGCCAGCAGTGAGCAGGGCCCTAATGAAAAACTGTTTTTT,CASSEQGPNEKLFF,TRBJ1-4,TRBV6-1,-,-
TGTGCTAGCAGCCTCGAGAGGGGCCACAGAGATTTCTATGGCTACACCTTC,CASSLERGHRDFYGYTF,TRBJ1-2,TRBV7-7,-,-
TGTGCCAGCAGTTACTCTCCCAGGTCGAGGGAGACCCAGTACTTC,CASSYSPRSRETQYF,TRBJ2-5,TRBV6-5,-,-
TGTGCCAGTAGTATTGGCTTTGGCAGCCTTCTTGGCTACACCTTC,CASSIGFGSLLGYTF,TRBJ1-2,TRBV19,-,-
TGTGCCAGTAGTTCGGGGTCGGGCACCGGGGAGCTGTTTTTT,CASSSGSGTGELFF,TRBJ2-2,TRBV19,-,-
TGTGCCTGGAGTGTACTTGGACAGGGAGATTCACCCCTCCACTTT,CAWSVLGQGDSPLHF,TRBJ1-6,TRBV30,-,TRBD1
TGTGCCAGCAGTGAAACGCCCGGGGCTTCTGGGGCCAACGTCCTGACTTTC,CASSETPGASGANVLTF,TRBJ2-6,TRBV6-1,-,-
TGTGCCAGCGGGCGGAACTCTGGAAACACCATATATTTT,CASGRNSGNTIYF,TRBJ1-3,TRBV11-3,-,-
TGCGCCAGCAGCTTTACAGGGGGCCTCTACACTGAAGCTTTCTTT,CASSFTGGLYTEAFF,TRBJ1-1,TRBV5-1,-,TRBD1
TGCGCCAGCAGTGAACTCCTTTACAGGGGGCCGTACTTC,CASSELLYRGPYF,TRBJ2-7,TRBV10-1,-,TRBD1
TGTGCCAGCAGTTTAGGGTGGGGGGAAAAACTGTTTTTT,CASSLGWGEKLFF,TRBJ1-4,TRBV27,-,-